The clone carrying this TCR beta chain was detected ten times or more. What it binds is not known. Clinical symptoms, serum thyroxine, TRAb, thyroid ultrasound and orbital computed tomography established diagnosis. This record belongs to a study of T cells in Graves' hyperthyroidism and ophthalmopathy. Findings of the study overall: Most thyroid clonotypes expanded above 0.001 appeared in blood too. Patients with ophthalmopathy were separated from those with stable hyperthyroidism by a 13 V-J model.

Germline V gives CDR1 SGHRS, CDR2 YFSETQ. Trimming took off 6 bases at V and 5 bases at J, with 14 bases between the two ends. The CDR3 is 13 residues long. TCR beta CDR3 region amplification was performed from RNA transcripts. The TCR CDR3 was amplified in a first-round RT-PCR using the HTBI primer set. MiXCR, run by TCRdb on the multiplex PCR reads, gives a single entry per CDR3 protein. The repertoire holds approximately 400,000 distinct CDR3 sequences, with approximately 14% as singletons. The TCR comes from a woman aged 18-30 years with Graves' hyperthyroidism. The gene calls are TRBV5-1 and TRBJ2-5; D assignment may be TRBD1 or TRBD2 (6 bases each). The sample was blood. CDR3 residues: CASNEGGIETQYF. CDR3 bases: TGCGCCAGCAACGAGGGGGGTATTGAGACCCAGTACTTC.